The 32 T cell receptor beta chains reported below all come from one sample, sequenced in a study of CD8 T cells in ankylosing spondylitis. TCRdb re-analysed the 5' RACE reads in MiXCR, keeping a single row per CDR3 protein. The table has a few hundred thousand distinct CDR3 sequences, roughly 20% seen once. The sequenced sample consisted of blood, either unsorted or a sorted T cell fraction (not recorded which). These receptors were collected from a female donor with ankylosing spondylitis or in good health (not recorded which).

This clonotype was seen repeatedly, ten times or more. This chain connects TRBV29-1 to TRBJ1-1; D call uncertain. The CDR3 extends over 12 amino acids. Germline V lookup: CDR1 SQVTM, CDR2 ANQGSEA. V lost 3 bases, J lost 1 base, and 6 bases lay in between. For the CDR3, the DNA is TGCAGCGTTGAGGGCCAGAACACTGAAGCTTTCTTT. As protein: CSVEGQNTEAFF.

This clonotype was counted between two and nine times. The chain carries TRBV5-1 and TRBJ2-1; a possible D gene is TRBD1 (5 bases). V dropped 3 bases and J dropped 3 bases, with 13 bases sitting between them. There are 15 residues in the CDR3. CDR1 is SGHRS and CDR2 is YFSETQ in the germline V gene. CDR3 protein: CASSYYGANYNEQFF. Here the CDR3 DNA reads TGCGCCAGCAGCTACTATGGGGCCAACTACAATGAGCAGTTCTTC.

This chain links TRBV10-3 with TRBJ1-2; D not certain. The germline V and J ends were trimmed by 4 bases and 4 bases, with 7 bases remaining between them. Germline V gives CDR1 ENHRY, CDR2 SYGVKD. The CDR3 contains 12 residues. The CDR3 loop is CAISGPFYGYTF. The DNA for the CDR3 is TGTGCCATCAGTGGTCCTTTCTATGGCTACACCTTC.

This clonotype was picked up a small number of times. J is TRBJ1-3 and V is TRBV4-3, with a weak D call TRBD1 (5 bases). Trimming removed 0 bases from V and 0 bases from J, with 18 bases in between. Germline values: CDR1 LGHNA, CDR2 YSLEER. The CDR3 sequence is 19 residues long. CDR3 nucleotides: TGCGCCAGCAGCCAAGATAGGGGCGGAGGGGCCAGCTCTGGAAACACCATATATTTT. This encodes CASSQDRGGGASSGNTIYF.

This rearrangement joins TRBV6-2 or TRBV6-3 to TRBJ2-3; TRBD1 aligns across 7 bases. The CDR3 contains 15 residues. After removal of 8 bases from V and 5 bases from J, the junction contained 13 bases not matched to a gene. Per the germline V gene, CDR1 is MNHEY and CDR2 is SVGEGT. The CDR3, as DNA: TGTGCCAGCTCTTATCGGACAGGTCGTGGAGATACGCAGTATTTT. Protein product: CASSYRTGRGDTQYF.

The chain links TRBV7-2 to TRBJ1-6, with unresolved D. The V end was cut by 1 base, the J end by 7 bases, with 11 bases between. The CDR3 totals 15 residues. Germline lookup yields CDR1 SGHTA and CDR2 FQGNSA. CDR3 DNA sequence: TGTGCCAGCAGCTTAGGGGTCGGACCCAATTCACCCCTCCACTTT. This codes for CASSLGVGPNSPLHF.

This clonotype was observed a handful of times. This rearrangement joins TRBV25-1 to TRBJ1-6; no clear D gene. Germline assignment: CDR1 MGHDK and CDR2 SYGVNS. Deletions cut 8 bases from V and 6 bases from J, with 17 bases between. The CDR3 has 15 residues. The CDR3 sequence is CASAPPAQFNSPLHF. DNA for the CDR3: TGTGCCAGCGCCCCTCCGGCACAGTTTAATTCACCCCTCCACTTT.

This clonotype was recorded a few times. The chain carries TRBV6-2 or TRBV6-3 and TRBJ2-7; D is ambiguous. The germline V and J ends were trimmed by 10 bases and 1 base, with 8 bases remaining between them. This CDR3 contains 11 residues. The germline CDR1 and CDR2 sequences are MNHEY and SVGEGT. This chain's CDR3 is CATLRSYEQYF. CDR3 DNA sequence: TGTGCCACGCTTCGGTCCTACGAGCAGTACTTC.

The sample holds many counts of this clonotype. This chain connects TRBV29-1 to TRBJ1-1; the D is unclear. This CDR3 is 14 amino acids long. V shed 2 bases and J shed 1 base, with 11 bases lying between them. Germline loops: CDR1 SQVTM, CDR2 ANQGSEA. DNA for the CDR3: TGCAGCGTTGAAAAGTTCGCGGGGAACACTGAAGCTTTCTTT. Its protein product is CSVEKFAGNTEAFF.

The chain employs TRBV6-2 or TRBV6-3 and TRBJ2-1; possible D gene TRBD2, 5 bases. This CDR3 contains 13 residues. V lost 6 bases, J lost 4 bases, and 10 bases lay in between. The germline gives CDR1 MNHEY, CDR2 SVGEGT. In nucleotides, the CDR3 is TGTGCCAGCAGCCGCGACTATTACAATGAGCAGTTCTTC. It translates to CASSRDYYNEQFF.

The chain carries TRBV29-1 and TRBJ2-2; either TRBD1 or TRBD2 may supply D (5 bases each). The CDR3 covers 14 residues. The V gene lost 7 bases and the J gene lost 3 bases, with 15 bases spanning the gap. Looked up from germline, CDR1 is SQVTM and CDR2 is ANQGSEA. CDR3 DNA: TGCAGCGGTGGGGGTGGTGGGCACACCGGGGAGCTGTTTTTT. The encoded protein is CSGGGGGHTGELFF.

This clonotype was counted many times. The gene calls are TRBV7-9 and TRBJ2-3; D not resolved. The CDR3 contains 13 residues. Germline V lookup: CDR1 SEHNR, CDR2 FQNEAQ (reference sequence). Trimming took off 5 bases at V and 4 bases at J, with 10 bases between the two ends. The CDR3 coding sequence is TGTGCCAGCAGCCCAAAGTGGGCAGATACGCAGTATTTT. Protein: CASSPKWADTQYF. Filled out from reference TRBV7-9 and TRBJ2-3, the complete variable domain reads DTGVSQNPRHKITKRGQNVTFRCDPISEHNRLYWYRQTLGQGPEFLTYFQNEAQLEKSRLLSDRFSAERPKGSFSTLEIQRTEQGDSAMYLCASSPKWADTQYFGPGTRLTVL.

This clonotype was counted a few times. This sequence joins TRBV9 and TRBJ2-2; 10 bases line up with TRBD2. Per germline, CDR1 SGDLS and CDR2 YYNGEE. V lost 0 bases and J lost 4; bases outside the gene matches: 3. This CDR3 is 16 amino acids long. The CDR3 DNA is TGTGCCAGCAGCGTAGAAGCGGGAGGGCCCACCGGGGAGCTGTTTTTT. Protein product: CASSVEAGGPTGELFF.

The rearrangement uses TRBV12-3 or TRBV12-4 and TRBJ2-2; D assignment may be TRBD1 or TRBD2 (6 bases each). This CDR3 is 13 amino acids long. Trimming took off 2 bases at V and 7 bases at J, with 8 bases between the two ends. The CDR3 is CASSLKGGGELFF. The CDR3 nucleotides are TGTGCCAGCAGTTTAAAGGGGGGCGGGGAGCTGTTTTTT.

This rearrangement joins TRBV9 to TRBJ2-1, with D uncertain. Trimming left V 3 bases short and J 5 bases short, with 6 bases between. This CDR3 has 12 residues. CDR1 is SGDLS and CDR2 is YYNGEE in the germline V gene. The chain's CDR3 is CASSEVNNEQFF. The DNA of the CDR3 is TGTGCCAGCAGCGAGGTGAACAATGAGCAGTTCTTC.

This clonotype was counted many times. The genes are TRBV4-3 and TRBJ2-1, with TRBD2 matching 7 bases. The CDR3 runs to 15 residues. CDR1 is LGHNA, CDR2 YSLEER, per germline. V lost 4 bases and J lost 5; bases outside the gene matches: 8. This CDR3 is CASSRSGGWDNEQFF. CDR3 coding DNA: TGCGCCAGCAGCCGATCGGGAGGATGGGACAATGAGCAGTTCTTC.

This clonotype was found once. The chain uses TRBV4-3 and TRBJ2-7, with D perhaps TRBD2 (6 bases). Germline CDR1 reads LGHNA; CDR2 reads YSLEER. This CDR3 is 16 amino acids long. Trimming removed 2 bases at V and 0 bases at J, with 14 bases between. In DNA, the CDR3 is TGCGCCAGCAGCCAAAGGCGGGGCGGAAACTCCTACGAGCAGTACTTC. Protein product: CASSQRRGGNSYEQYF.

CDR3 residues: CASSYRDFQETQYF. The CDR3 DNA reads TGTGCCAGCAGCTACCGGGACTTCCAAGAGACCCAGTACTTC. The V and J genes are TRBV9 and TRBJ2-5; possible D gene TRBD2, 6 bases. CDR1 and CDR2 from the germline V gene are SGDLS and YYNGEE. Trimming removed 4 bases at V and 1 base at J, with 11 bases between. This CDR3 region has 14 residues.

This clonotype was counted ten times or more. The rearrangement joins TRBV29-1 to TRBJ2-1; D might be TRBD2 (5 bases). Germline CDR1 reads SQVTM; CDR2 reads ANQGSEA. CDR3 size: 13 residues. The CDR3: CHVLAGNYNEQFF. The CDR3 nucleotides are TGCCACGTCCTGGCGGGTAATTACAATGAGCAGTTCTTC.

This clonotype was recorded a few times. CDR3 region: CASSTHRDGYTF. The CDR3 DNA follows: TGTGCCAGCAGCACCCACAGGGACGGCTACACCTTC. The genes are TRBV11-1 and TRBJ1-2; D may be TRBD1 (6 bases). This CDR3 is built from 12 residues. V was clipped by 5 bases and J by 8 bases, with 12 bases between them. Germline lookup yields CDR1 SGHAT and CDR2 FQDESV (reference sequence).

V is TRBV21-1 and J is TRBJ2-5; TRBD1 was called by the table and not checked on the DNA. TRBV21-1 is a known pseudogene. The CDR3 is made up of 13 amino acids. The CDR3 reads CASTEGRSETQYF. CDR3 DNA: TGTGCCAGCACCGAGGGGCGGTCGGAGACCCAGTACTTC.

This clonotype has a count of ten or more. This chain links TRBV4-2 with TRBJ2-1; 7 nucleotides align to TRBD2. Unmatched junction bases numbered 13, after V lost 0 bases and J lost 8 bases. From germline, CDR1 is LGHNA and CDR2 YNFKEQ. The CDR3 runs to 17 residues. The CDR3 spells CASSQDLISGAMDEQFF. CDR3 sequence (DNA): TGTGCCAGCAGCCAAGATTTGATAAGCGGGGCGATGGATGAGCAGTTCTTC.

The chain employs TRBV10-3 and TRBJ1-1; D perhaps matches TRBD1 (5 bases). CDR3 length equals 14 residues. Trimming stripped 8 bases from V and 1 base from J, with 14 bases between. The V gene's germline CDR1 is ENHRY and CDR2 SYGVKD. CDR3 coding DNA: TGTGCCATCGGCAGGGAGGGAGGGAACACTGAAGCTTTCTTT. This translates into CAIGREGGNTEAFF.

The chain has TRBV4-3 and TRBJ1-4; D ambiguous. Germline V lookup: CDR1 LGHNA, CDR2 YSLEER. V lost 5 bases, J lost 2 bases, and 12 bases lay in between. There are 15 residues in the CDR3. CDR3 sequence reads: CASSGDGRTNEKLFF. For the CDR3, the DNA is TGCGCCAGCAGCGGTGACGGCAGGACTAATGAAAAACTGTTTTTT.

The chain combines TRBV25-1 with TRBJ1-1, with 8 bases aligning to TRBD1. This CDR3 is built from 15 residues. V shed 3 bases and J 1 base; nucleotides not matched to a gene: 4. Looked up from germline, CDR1 is MGHDK and CDR2 is SYGVNS. The CDR3 reads CASSDPGQGNTEAFF. The DNA of the CDR3 is TGTGCCAGCAGTGATCCCGGACAGGGGAACACTGAAGCTTTCTTT. Complete variable domain (other parts from reference TRBV25-1 and TRBJ1-1): EADIYQTPRYLVIGTGKKITLECSQTMGHDKMYWYQQDPGMELHLIHYSYGVNSTEKGDLSSESTVSRIRTEHFPLTLESARPSHTSQYLCASSDPGQGNTEAFFGQGTRLTVV.

This clonotype was counted only a few times. V usage is TRBV9 and J usage is TRBJ2-6, with 10 bases lining up with TRBD2. The CDR3 has 18 amino acids. V shed 2 bases and J 4 bases; nucleotides not matched to a gene: 9. The germline V gene has CDR1 SGDLS and CDR2 YYNGEE. The CDR3 protein is CASSVGTSAQLGANVLTF. As DNA, the CDR3 is TGTGCCAGCAGCGTCGGGACTAGCGCCCAGCTAGGGGCCAACGTCCTGACTTTC.

The gene calls are TRBV12-3 or TRBV12-4 and TRBJ1-4; D unresolved. The CDR3 loop spans 16 amino acids. Trimming took off 3 bases at V and 8 bases at J, with 19 bases between the two ends. The CDR3 here is CASSLRPPELAEKLFF. CDR3 sequence (DNA): TGTGCCAGCAGTTTGAGGCCCCCCGAACTTGCGGAAAAACTGTTTTTT.

Many counts were recorded for this clonotype. The chain is built from TRBV20-1 and TRBJ1-5; 7 bases agree with TRBD1. Germline CDR1 and CDR2: DFQATT and SNEGSKA (reference sequence). The CDR3 sequence is 12 residues long. The J segment lost 6 bases and the V segment lost 6 bases, leaving 5 bases of the junction unmatched. CDR3 sequence: CSAGTVGQPQHF. In DNA, the CDR3 is TGCAGTGCAGGGACAGTGGGTCAGCCCCAGCATTTT.

The table lists this clonotype with a few counts. This chain uses TRBV29-1 with TRBJ2-3; the match to TRBD2 covers 15 bases. Losses at the gene ends were 8 bases for V and 5 bases for J; bases not matched to a gene: 11. The germline V gene encodes CDR1 SQVTM and CDR2 ANQGSEA. This CDR3 spans 16 amino acids. DNA for the CDR3: TGCAGCCTCCGCGGACTAGCGGGAGGGGAGGGAGATACGCAGTATTTT. Protein sequence: CSLRGLAGGEGDTQYF.

The sample holds a few counts of this clonotype. V gene TRBV7-2 combines with J gene TRBJ2-3; no firm D call. Trimming removed 2 bases at V and 0 bases at J, with 6 bases between. Germline values: CDR1 SGHTA, CDR2 FQGNSA. This CDR3 has 14 amino acids. CDR3 sequence: CASSLLYSTDTQYF. Written as DNA, the CDR3 is TGTGCCAGCAGCTTACTCTACAGCACAGATACGCAGTATTTT.

V is TRBV20-1 and J is TRBJ2-3; TRBD2 matches at 9 bases. Germline V gene sequence: CDR1 DFQATT, CDR2 SNEGSKA (reference sequence). The CDR3 contains 15 residues. V shed 6 bases and J 4 bases; nucleotides not matched to a gene: 11. The CDR3 loop is CSAPLGGRGSDTQYF. CDR3 in DNA: TGCAGTGCCCCACTGGGCGGGAGGGGTTCAGATACGCAGTATTTT.

The V call is TRBV28, the J call TRBJ1-4, with D perhaps TRBD1 (6 bases). The CDR3 has 14 amino acids. From germline, CDR1 is MDHEN and CDR2 SYDVKM. Trimming took 8 bases from V and 5 from J, leaving 15 bases between them. CDR3 nucleotide sequence: TGTGCCAGCCGGGGGCAGGGAGGGAATGAAAAACTGTTTTTT. Encoded protein: CASRGQGGNEKLFF.